A selection of T cell receptor beta chains follows, all from one sample in a study of cytomegalovirus exposure and HLA in healthy donors. Profiling relied on immunoSEQ multiplex PCR, and the TCRdb table lists in-frame clones only, not all of them. The data show some 110,000 clones, over 75% seen once. The specimen was PBMCs. These receptors all come from a man aged 25-40 years in good health and CMV-seropositive. The CDR3 runs from the conserved cysteine through the conserved F or W. Fields, in order: D gene, V gene, clone size, J gene, CDR3 DNA, CDR3 protein. The D gene is left open where the match is weak. Only part of the rows carry a size: once, few, many, or a class if the clone is expanded.

-	TRBV5-1	-	TRBJ1-1	TGCGCCAGCAGCTCCCGGGGGAACACTGAAGCTTTCTTT	CASSSRGNTEAFF
TRBD1	TRBV4-1	-	TRBJ2-7	TGCGCCAGCAGCCAACCTGACAGGGGATCCTACGAGCAGTACTTC	CASSQPDRGSYEQYF
TRBD2	TRBV7-2	once	TRBJ2-1	TGTGCCAGCGCTATAGCGGGGGCCGTGGAGCAGTTCTTC	CASAIAGAVEQFF
TRBD1	TRBV7-9	-	TRBJ2-7	TGTGCCAGCAGCTCGGACAGGGCACCGTACTTC	CASSSDRAPYF
TRBD2	TRBV5-1	-	TRBJ2-7	TGCGCCAGCAGCTTGGCCCCGGGGGGAGAGAACGAGCAGTACTTC	CASSLAPGGENEQYF
TRBD2	TRBV7-3	-	TRBJ2-1	TGTGCCAGCAGCCCCCCTGGGACTAGCCCATGGGATGAGCAGTTCTTC	CASSPPGTSPWDEQFF
TRBD2	TRBV13	-	TRBJ2-7	TGTGCCAGCAGCCCGGGACTAGCGGGGGGAATCCACGAGCAGTACTTC	CASSPGLAGGIHEQYF
-	TRBV7-2	-	TRBJ2-5	TGTGCCAGCAGCTTCAACCGGGGGAAAGAGACCCAGTACTTC	CASSFNRGKETQYF
-	TRBV23-1	-	TRBJ1-5	TGCGCCAGCAGTCAATTCGGAGGGAATCAGCCCCAGCATTTT	CASSQFGGNQPQHF
TRBD2	TRBV4-3	-	TRBJ2-3	TGCGCCAGCAGCCAACACCCTAGCGGAAACACAGATACGCAGTATTTT	CASSQHPSGNTDTQYF
TRBD1	TRBV18	-	TRBJ1-4	TGTGCCAGCTCACTGGACAGGGGCATTTCAACTAATGAAAAACTGTTTTTT	CASSLDRGISTNEKLFF
TRBD2	TRBV6-1	-	TRBJ2-7	TGTGCCAGCAGTGAAGGACTAGCGGGGCACTACGAGCAGTACTTC	CASSEGLAGHYEQYF
TRBD1	TRBV5-4	-	TRBJ1-1	TGTGCCAGCAGCCTGAGGACAGGGGGCGGCACTGAAGCTTTCTTT	CASSLRTGGGTEAFF
-	TRBV6-6	-	TRBJ2-1	TGTGCCAGCAGTTTGTCTGCGGGTCAGACCAATGAGCAGTTCTTC	CASSLSAGQTNEQFF
-	TRBV19	-	TRBJ2-7	TGTGCCAGTAGTTTTCTGTCCGAGCAGTACTTC	CASSFLSEQYF
-	TRBV7-2	once	TRBJ1-1	TGTGCCAGCAGCTTAAGAAGGGGGACCTTGAACACTGAAGCTTTCTTT	CASSLRRGTLNTEAFF
TRBD2	TRBV6-5	-	TRBJ2-7	TGTGCCAGCAGTCAGAGCGGGGCGACCTCCTACGAGCAGTACTTC	CASSQSGATSYEQYF